This T cell receptor (beta chain) was sequenced during a study of blood T cells in healthy people across ages. Together with a sample-barcoded 5' primer, a J-beta primer mix was included in a second PCR lasting about 7 to 12 cycles. Each cDNA molecule carried a tag from a template-switch adaptor that contained 12 random nucleotides. Using its own MiXCR run on the 5' RACE reads, TCRdb lists one record per CDR3 protein. The sample yields about 680,000 distinct CDR3 sequences, roughly 49% seen once. Losses at the gene ends were 5 bases for V and 2 bases for J; bases not matched to a gene: 6. Germline V gives CDR1 SGHVS, CDR2 FNYEAQ. The CDR3 covers 15 residues.

The chain carries TRBV7-6 and TRBJ2-1; 7 bases map to TRBD2. This receptor was identified in a woman aged 60-70 years in good health. Sequenced: blood. The CDR3 spells CASSPTSVAYNEQFF. The CDR3 nucleotides are TGTGCCAGCAGCCCTACTAGCGTCGCCTACAATGAGCAGTTCTTC.